This entry describes one T cell receptor (beta chain). The antigen is not known. Ulcerative colitis patients received no immunosuppressive medication before the diagnostic colonoscopy. Germline V gives CDR1 MNHEY, CDR2 SMNVEV (reference sequence). Trimming stripped 6 bases from V and 0 bases from J, with 9 bases between. The CDR3 contains 15 residues. The assay was immunoSEQ multiplex PCR, and TCRdb's table has in-frame clones only and misses some. Of about 64,000 clones listed, 86% are singletons. The source of the sample is a study of pediatric ulcerative colitis. Study conclusions and caveats: Total lymphocyte DNA, not sorted subsets, was the template.

The rearrangement uses TRBV27 and TRBJ2-6; D gene unclear. The TCR was taken from a boy aged 5-17 years with severe ulcerative colitis. Sequenced material: blood. CDR3 sequence (DNA): TGTGCCAGCAGCGTATCCCTCTCTGGGGCCAACGTCCTGACTTTC. Its translation is CASSVSLSGANVLTF.